The 9 T cell receptor beta chains reported below all come from one sample, sequenced in a study of cytomegalovirus exposure and HLA in healthy donors. Libraries were prepared by immunoSEQ multiplex PCR; TCRdb keeps only in-frame clonotypes and omits some of them. In the table there are roughly 260,000 clones, 90% of which are singletons. The sequencing input was PBMCs. The origin of the receptors is a woman under 30 in good health and CMV-seronegative.

The chain couples TRBV5-5 to TRBJ1-1; D uncertain. V was pared by 4 bases and J by 0 bases, with 7 bases between. The germline gives CDR1 SGHKS, CDR2 YYEKEE (reference sequence). The CDR3 runs to 13 residues. This chain's CDR3 is CASSADMNTEAFF. The DNA for the CDR3 is TGTGCCAGCAGCGCAGATATGAACACTGAAGCTTTCTTT.

This clone came up once. The chain employs TRBV19 and TRBJ2-5; 8 bases line up with TRBD2. CDR1 LNHDA and CDR2 SQIVND come from the germline V gene (reference sequence). The CDR3 totals 15 residues. The J segment lost 4 bases and the V segment lost 3 bases, leaving 7 bases of the junction unmatched. CDR3 loop: CASSIDGGAGETQYF. The CDR3 nucleotides read TGTGCCAGTAGTATTGACGGGGGGGCCGGAGAGACCCAGTACTTC.

The chain joins TRBV2 to TRBJ2-1; 8 bases match TRBD2. The germline CDR1 and CDR2 sequences are SNHLY and FYNNEI. The V segment lost 3 bases and the J segment 3 bases; nucleotides outside the gene matches: 10. CDR3 length: 17 residues. CDR3 in DNA: TGTGCCAGCAGTGATCTTTCTGCGGGGGGCCTCTACAATGAGCAGTTCTTC. Translating gives CASSDLSAGGLYNEQFF.

The chain links TRBV27 to TRBJ1-2; D uncertain. Between the trimmed V and J ends, which lost 2 bases and 6 bases, there was a span of 10 bases. Germline V CDR1 and CDR2: MNHEY, SMNVEV (reference sequence). The CDR3 is made up of 13 amino acids. DNA of the CDR3: TGTGCCAGCAGTTTAAATGGAGGGAATGGCTACACCTTC. Its protein product is CASSLNGGNGYTF.

This clone was seen only once. V and J are TRBV28 and TRBJ1-6; TRBD1 agrees at 7 bases. Germline V CDR1 and CDR2: MDHEN, SYDVKM. The length of the CDR3 is 15 residues. The junction had 6 bases not matched to a gene; V was cut back by 3 bases and J by 7 bases. CDR3: CASSFPGTENSPLHF. CDR3 in DNA: TGTGCCAGCAGTTTTCCGGGGACAGAGAATTCACCCCTCCACTTT.

Only one count was recorded for this clone. The J gene is TRBJ1-4, the V gene TRBV7-9; 9 bases map to TRBD1. Looked up from germline, CDR1 is SEHNR and CDR2 is FQNEAQ (reference sequence). V shed 5 bases, J shed 6 bases, and the junction held 4 bases outside the gene matches. This CDR3 has 14 amino acids. CDR3 DNA sequence: TGTGCCAGCAGCCTCCGGACAGGGGATGAAAAACTGTTTTTT. It specifies CASSLRTGDEKLFF.

This clone has a handful of counts. CDR3 sequence (DNA): TGTGCCAGTAGTATAAGGGGAGATACGCAGTATTTT. Its protein is CASSIRGDTQYF. J is TRBJ2-3 and V is TRBV19, with D maybe TRBD1 (5 bases). Germline V gives CDR1 LNHDA, CDR2 SQIVND (reference sequence). Trimming stripped 2 bases from V and 5 bases from J, with 5 bases between. The CDR3 has 12 residues.

This clone was seen a few times. This chain connects TRBV27 to TRBJ1-2, with D unresolved. This CDR3 comprises 14 residues. Between the trimmed V and J ends, which lost 5 bases and 2 bases, there was a span of 12 bases. Germline V gene lookup returns CDR1 MNHEY and CDR2 SMNVEV (reference sequence). Here the CDR3 reads CASSPTGMNYGYTF. As DNA, the CDR3 is TGTGCCAGCAGTCCCACCGGGATGAACTATGGCTACACCTTC.

The V gene is TRBV2, the J gene TRBJ1-5, with 7 bases that match TRBD1. V dropped 6 bases and J dropped 11; count of bases not matched to a gene: 13. The CDR3 is 14 amino acids. Germline CDR1 is SNHLY and CDR2 is FYNNEI. CDR3 amino acids: CASRSTGMAGAQHF. The DNA for the CDR3 is TGTGCCAGCAGATCGACAGGGATGGCTGGGGCCCAGCATTTT.